The clone carrying this T cell receptor (beta chain) was seen only a few times. The antigen is unknown. Germline loops: CDR1 LNHDA, CDR2 SQIVND (reference sequence). J was trimmed by 9 bases and V by 3 bases; bases with no gene match: 3. This CDR3 has 15 residues. TCRdb analysed the reads with MiXCR anew, one entry per CDR3 protein. The sample consists of approximately 100,000 distinct CDR3 sequences, around 30% of them appearing once. The record originates from a study of T cell repertoires in cytomegalovirus infection. Study-level information: The authors relied on CMV epitopes, both recently identified HLA-C-restricted and well-studied HLA-B-restricted. General study findings and limits: Across the ex vivo response, the dominant clonotypes were HLA-C-restricted CMV-specific TCR beta clonotypes.

This chain links TRBV19 with TRBJ2-1, with 15 bases lining up with TRBD2. The clonotype was recovered from a human donor in good health (CMV status not recorded). Some clones in this sample may be carry-over from other donors' samples. The input for sequencing was CD8+ T cells from cultured PBMCs, taken from culture after CMV antigen stimulation. CDR3 in DNA: TGTGCCAGTAGTATCCCGGGACTAGCGGGGGGTGAGCAGTTCTTC. Its protein product is CASSIPGLAGGEQFF.